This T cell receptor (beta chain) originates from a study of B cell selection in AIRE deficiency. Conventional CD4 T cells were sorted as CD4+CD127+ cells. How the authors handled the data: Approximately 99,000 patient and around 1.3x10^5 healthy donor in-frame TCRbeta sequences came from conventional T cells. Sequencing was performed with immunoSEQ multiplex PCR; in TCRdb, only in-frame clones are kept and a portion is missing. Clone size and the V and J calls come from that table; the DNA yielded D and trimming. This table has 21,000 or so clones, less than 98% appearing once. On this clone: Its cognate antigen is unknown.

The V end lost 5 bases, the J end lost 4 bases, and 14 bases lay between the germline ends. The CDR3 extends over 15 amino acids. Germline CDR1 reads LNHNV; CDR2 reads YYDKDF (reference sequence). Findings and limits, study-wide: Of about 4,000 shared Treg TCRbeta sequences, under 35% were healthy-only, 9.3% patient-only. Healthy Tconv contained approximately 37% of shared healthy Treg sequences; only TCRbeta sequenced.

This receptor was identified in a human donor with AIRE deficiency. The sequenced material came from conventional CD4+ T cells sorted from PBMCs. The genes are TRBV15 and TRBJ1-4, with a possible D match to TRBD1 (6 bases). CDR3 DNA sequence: TGTGCCACCAGCCCTCCACCAGGGGTTAATGAAAAACTGTTTTTT. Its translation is CATSPPPGVNEKLFF.